This T cell receptor beta chain was profiled in a study of T cells in Graves' hyperthyroidism and ophthalmopathy. The study's findings and limits: Model predictions of ophthalmopathy came a median around 7.1 months before onset.

This clonotype turned up a few times. What it recognizes is unknown. TCR beta CDR3 sequences were amplified from RNA transcripts. A first-round RT-PCR of the TCR CDR3 used the HTBI primer set. TCRdb called the multiplex PCR reads again in MiXCR, with one record for every CDR3 protein. The table lists about 600,000 distinct CDR3 sequences, approximately 15% of them singletons, with more than 3% in the top ten. Investigators excluded patients with uncontrolled infection, other autoimmune disease, pregnancy or lactation. Material for sequencing was blood. The TCR was taken from a woman between 40 and 55 years old with Graves' ophthalmopathy.

CDR3 nucleotide sequence: TGCAGTGCTAGAAAACATTCGGGTCACTATGGCTACACCTTC. Its translation is CSARKHSGHYGYTF. This sequence joins TRBV20-1 and TRBJ1-2; no clear D. Germline V gives CDR1 DFQATT, CDR2 SNEGSKA (reference sequence). The CDR3 covers 14 residues. Deletions cut 2 bases from V and 3 bases from J, with 13 bases between.